This paragraph reports one T cell receptor beta chain. The antigen remains undetermined. The CDR3 runs to 12 residues. Trimming took off 1 base at V and 6 bases at J, with 5 bases between the two ends. The germline gives CDR1 LNHNV, CDR2 YYDKDF (reference sequence). This specimen comes from a study of cytomegalovirus exposure and HLA in healthy donors. Study information: Per a later analysis, the 550 to 850 first-cohort and 100 to 150 validation repertoires shared one platform. Study-level points and caveats: Among TCR beta chains, those listed as cytomegalovirus-associated numbered more than 150. Most sequenced TCRs were rare (though some public TCRs occurred in many donors).

This table comes from immunoSEQ multiplex PCR, and its TCRdb copy is limited to in-frame clones, with some not included. The table shows hundreds of thousands of clones, with around nine tenths occurring only once. These donors were members of the roughly 120-subject validation cohort, a group separate from the roughly 670-subject first cohort. The sequencing sample was made of PBMCs. The chain combines TRBV15 with TRBJ2-3; the D is unclear. The receptor comes from a man aged 18 to 30 in good health and CMV-seronegative. CDR3 coding DNA: TGTGCCACCAGCAGAGGACACGATACGCAGTATTTT. Translation gives CATSRGHDTQYF. Full variable domain (remainder filled in from reference TRBV15 and TRBJ2-3): DAMVIQNPRYQVTQFGKPVTLSCSQTLNHNVMYWYQQKSSQAPKLLFHYYDKDFNNEADTPDNFQSRRPNTSFCFLDIRSPGLGDTAMYLCATSRGHDTQYFGPGTRLTVL.